These 10 T cell receptor beta chains share one sample of origin, sequenced in a study of blood T cell repertoires in COVID-19. Clones were sequenced by immunoSEQ multiplex PCR, and TCRdb holds only the in-frame ones, with some missing. This sample has around 160,000 clones, with roughly 84% found just once. Sequencing was performed on PBMCs or T cells enriched from blood (not recorded which). All receptors come from a woman between 45 and 60 years old who had been exposed to COVID-19.

V and J are TRBV19 and TRBJ2-6; D may be TRBD1 (6 bases). V gave up 4 bases and J gave up 0 bases, with 7 bases separating them. Germline CDR1 and CDR2: LNHDA and SQIVND (reference sequence). This CDR3 region has 15 residues. DNA for the CDR3: TGTGCCAGTAGTAGGACAGCCTCTGGGGCCAACGTCCTGACTTTC. Translation gives CASSRTASGANVLTF.

This chain links TRBV7-8 with TRBJ1-2, with TRBD1 as a possible D gene (5 bases). This CDR3 is built from 14 residues. Germline values: CDR1 SGHVS, CDR2 FQNEAQ. Trimming took off 1 base at V and 1 base at J, with 7 bases between the two ends. The CDR3 is CASSLGGVNYGYTF. Written as DNA, the CDR3 is TGTGCCAGCAGCTTAGGGGGGGTTAACTATGGCTACACCTTC. Based on the CDR3 plus reference TRBV7-8 and TRBJ1-2, the full variable domain is GAGVSQSPRYKVAKRGQDVALRCDPISGHVSLFWYQQALGQGPEFLTYFQNEAQLDKSGLPSDRFFAERPEGSVSTLKIQRTQQEDSAVYLCASSLGGVNYGYTFGSGTRLTVV.

The CDR3 DNA reads TGCGCCAGCAGCCAAAAGGGACAGGGAGGAGATACGCAGTATTTT. Protein: CASSQKGQGGDTQYF. This chain uses TRBV4-3 with TRBJ2-3; 9 nucleotides line up with TRBD1. The ends lost 2 bases at V and 5 bases at J; junction bases unmatched: 5. The CDR3 sequence is 15 residues long. The germline V gene encodes CDR1 LGHNA and CDR2 YSLEER.

This chain connects TRBV19 to TRBJ2-5; 8 positions agree with TRBD2. Germline lookup yields CDR1 LNHDA and CDR2 SQIVND (reference sequence). The CDR3 length is 16 residues. Trimming took 1 base from V and 4 from J; bases not matched to a gene: 8. The CDR3 sequence: CASSIALRGGRETQYF. In DNA form, the CDR3 reads TGTGCCAGTAGTATAGCCCTCCGGGGGGGGCGAGAGACCCAGTACTTC.

This chain uses TRBV12-5 with TRBJ1-3, with 9 bases matching TRBD1. Germline loops: CDR1 LGHNT, CDR2 FRNRAP. The V segment lost 3 bases and the J segment 0 bases; nucleotides outside the gene matches: 12. This CDR3 region has 19 residues. The CDR3 DNA follows: TGTGCTAGTGGTTTAGCCGTATGGGACAGGGACCTCTCTGGAAACACCATATATTTT. Amino acid sequence: CASGLAVWDRDLSGNTIYF.

The chain links TRBV27 to TRBJ2-3; D is possibly TRBD2 (5 bases). V gave up 6 bases and J gave up 6 bases, with 19 bases separating them. Germline CDR1 reads MNHEY; CDR2 reads SMNVEV (reference sequence). The CDR3 is made up of 15 amino acids. CDR3 DNA sequence: TGTGCCAGCAGATGGGCTAGCAGCTCCTTGGATACGCAGTATTTT. Encoded protein: CASRWASSSLDTQYF.

The chain uses TRBV6-2 or TRBV6-3 and TRBJ1-1; D remains unclear. V was trimmed by 0 bases and J by 2 bases, leaving 13 bases between them. Per the germline V gene, CDR1 is MNHEY and CDR2 is SVGEGT. CDR3 length equals 16 residues. The CDR3 reads CASSYSPRDPNTEAFF. The CDR3 DNA sequence: TGTGCCAGCAGTTACTCACCCCGAGATCCCAACACTGAAGCTTTCTTT.

The genes are TRBV5-6 and TRBJ1-2; no clear D gene. In germline, CDR1 is SGHDT, CDR2 YYEEEE. With 0 bases removed from V and 4 bases from J, the gap between germline ends came to 10 bases. CDR3 length equals 14 residues. CDR3 residues: CASSLDPQAYGYTF. CDR3 nucleotides: TGTGCCAGCAGCTTGGACCCCCAGGCCTATGGCTACACCTTC.

V gene TRBV6-5 combines with J gene TRBJ2-3; maybe TRBD1 (6 bases). Per the germline V gene, CDR1 is MNHEY and CDR2 is SVGAGI. CDR3 size: 13 residues. Trimming pared 8 bases from V and 4 bases from J, leaving 13 bases between. CDR3 region: CASYTGMADTQYF. CDR3 nucleotides: TGTGCCAGCTATACAGGGATGGCAGATACGCAGTATTTT.

The CDR3 spells CASRKGEGQPQHF. The CDR3 DNA reads TGTGCCAGCAGGAAGGGTGAGGGTCAGCCCCAGCATTTT. The V call is TRBV12-3 or TRBV12-4, the J call TRBJ1-5; no clear D. V shed 6 bases and J shed 6 bases, with 12 bases lying between them. The CDR3 length is 13 residues.